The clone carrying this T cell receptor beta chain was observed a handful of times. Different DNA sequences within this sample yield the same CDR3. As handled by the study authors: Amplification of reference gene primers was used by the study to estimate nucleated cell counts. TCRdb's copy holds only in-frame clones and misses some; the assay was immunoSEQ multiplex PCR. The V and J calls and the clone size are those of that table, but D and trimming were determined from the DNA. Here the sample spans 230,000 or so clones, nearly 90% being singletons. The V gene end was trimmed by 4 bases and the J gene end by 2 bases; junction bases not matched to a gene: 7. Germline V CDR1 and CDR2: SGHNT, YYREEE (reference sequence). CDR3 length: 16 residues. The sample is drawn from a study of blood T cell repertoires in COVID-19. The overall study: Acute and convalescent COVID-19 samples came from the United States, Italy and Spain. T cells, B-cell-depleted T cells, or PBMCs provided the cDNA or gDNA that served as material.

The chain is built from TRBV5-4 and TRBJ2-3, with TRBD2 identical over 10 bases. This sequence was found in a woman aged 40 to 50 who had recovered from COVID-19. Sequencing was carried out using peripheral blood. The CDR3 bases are TGTGCCAGCAGCCGAAGGACTAGCGGAACCACAGATACGCAGTATTTT. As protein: CASSRRTSGTTDTQYF.